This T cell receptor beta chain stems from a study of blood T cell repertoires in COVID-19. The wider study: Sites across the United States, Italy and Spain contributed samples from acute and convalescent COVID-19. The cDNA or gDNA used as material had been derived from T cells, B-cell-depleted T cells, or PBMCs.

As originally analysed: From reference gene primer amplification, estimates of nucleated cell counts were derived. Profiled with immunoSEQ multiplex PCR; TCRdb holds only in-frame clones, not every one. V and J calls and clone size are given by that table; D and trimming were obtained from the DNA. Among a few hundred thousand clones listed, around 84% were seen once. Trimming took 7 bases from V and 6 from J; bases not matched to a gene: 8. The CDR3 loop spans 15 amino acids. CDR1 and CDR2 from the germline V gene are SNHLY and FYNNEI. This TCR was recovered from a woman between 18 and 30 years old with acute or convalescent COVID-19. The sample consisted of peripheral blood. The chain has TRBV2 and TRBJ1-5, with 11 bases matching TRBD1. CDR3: CASNGRTGGVQPQHF. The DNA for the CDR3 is TGTGCCAGCAACGGCAGGACAGGGGGCGTTCAGCCCCAGCATTTT.